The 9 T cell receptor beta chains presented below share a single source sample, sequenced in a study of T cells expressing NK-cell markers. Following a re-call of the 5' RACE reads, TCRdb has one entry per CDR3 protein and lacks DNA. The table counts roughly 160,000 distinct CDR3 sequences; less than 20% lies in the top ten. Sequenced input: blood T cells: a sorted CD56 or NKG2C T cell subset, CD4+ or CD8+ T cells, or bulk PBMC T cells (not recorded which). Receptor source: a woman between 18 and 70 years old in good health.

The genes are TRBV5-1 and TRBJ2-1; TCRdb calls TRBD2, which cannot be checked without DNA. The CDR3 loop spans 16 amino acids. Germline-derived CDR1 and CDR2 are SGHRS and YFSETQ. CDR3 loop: CASSSLPGPPGNEQFF.

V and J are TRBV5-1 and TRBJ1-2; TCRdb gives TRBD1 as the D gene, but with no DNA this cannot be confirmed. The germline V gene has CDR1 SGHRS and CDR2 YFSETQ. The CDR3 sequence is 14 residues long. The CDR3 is CASSSTTGAHGYTF.

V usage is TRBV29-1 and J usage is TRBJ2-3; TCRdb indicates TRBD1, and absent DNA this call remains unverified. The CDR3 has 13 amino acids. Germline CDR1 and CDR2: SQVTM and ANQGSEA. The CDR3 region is CSVKQGASDTQYF.

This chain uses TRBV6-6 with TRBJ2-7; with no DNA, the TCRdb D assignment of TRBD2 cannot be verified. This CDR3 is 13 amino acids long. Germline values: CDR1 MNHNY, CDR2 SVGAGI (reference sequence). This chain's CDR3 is CASSYPGSYEQYF.

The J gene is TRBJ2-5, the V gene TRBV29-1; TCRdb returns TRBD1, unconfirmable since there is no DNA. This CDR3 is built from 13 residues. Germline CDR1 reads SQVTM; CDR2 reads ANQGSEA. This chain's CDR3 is CSVEYDREETQYF.

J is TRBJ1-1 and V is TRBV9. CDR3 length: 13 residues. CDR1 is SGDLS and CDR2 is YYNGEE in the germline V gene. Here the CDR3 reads CASSVDQNTEAFF.

Here the CDR3 reads CASSLDTGARNSPLHF. The genes are TRBV5-1 and TRBJ1-6; lacking DNA, the TRBD1 call made by TCRdb goes unchecked. The CDR3 consists of 16 residues. CDR1 is SGHRS, CDR2 YFSETQ, per germline.

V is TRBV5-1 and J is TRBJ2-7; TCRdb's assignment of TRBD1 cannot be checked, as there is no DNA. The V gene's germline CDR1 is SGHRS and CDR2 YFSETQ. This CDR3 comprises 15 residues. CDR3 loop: CASSHNPDRDYEQYF.

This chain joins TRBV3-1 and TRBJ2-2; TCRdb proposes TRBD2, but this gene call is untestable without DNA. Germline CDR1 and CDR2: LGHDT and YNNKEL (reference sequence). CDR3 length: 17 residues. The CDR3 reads CASSRDLGTSGPGELFF. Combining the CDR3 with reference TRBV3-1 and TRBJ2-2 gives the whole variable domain DTAVSQTPKYLVTQMGNDKSIKCEQNLGHDTMYWYKQDSKKFLKIMFSYNNKELIINETVPNRFSPKSPDKAHLNLHINSLELGDSAVYFCASSRDLGTSGPGELFFGEGSRLTVL.